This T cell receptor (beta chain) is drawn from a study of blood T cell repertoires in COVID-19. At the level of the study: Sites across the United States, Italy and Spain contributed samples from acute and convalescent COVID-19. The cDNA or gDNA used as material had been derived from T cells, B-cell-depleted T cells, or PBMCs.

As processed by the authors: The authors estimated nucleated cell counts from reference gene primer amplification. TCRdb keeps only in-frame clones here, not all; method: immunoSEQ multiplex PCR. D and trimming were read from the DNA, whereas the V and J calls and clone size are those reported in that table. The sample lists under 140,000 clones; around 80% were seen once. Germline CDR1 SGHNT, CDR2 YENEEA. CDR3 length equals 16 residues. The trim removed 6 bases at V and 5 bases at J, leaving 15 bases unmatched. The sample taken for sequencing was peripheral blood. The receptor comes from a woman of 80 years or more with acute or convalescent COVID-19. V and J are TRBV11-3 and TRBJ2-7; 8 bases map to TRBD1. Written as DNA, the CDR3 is TGTGCCAGCAGACCAGAGGGAGACAGGGGTTACGACGAGCAGTACTTC. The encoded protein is CASRPEGDRGYDEQYF.